The 8 T cell receptor beta chains below all came from one sample that was sequenced in a study of OX40 agonist ivuxolimab in advanced cancers. Sequencing used immunoSEQ multiplex PCR; TCRdb keeps in-frame clones, though not all of them. The top ten clones hold around 1% of a sample with 55,000 to 80,000 clones, about 81% of them seen once. Sequencing used CD4+ or CD8+ T cells sorted from blood, obtained in a trial of the OX40 agonist ivuxolimab. Receptors originate from an adult with an advanced solid tumor such as melanoma, head and neck, liver or kidney cancer.

The V and J genes are TRBV6-6 and TRBJ1-6; unclear D gene. Per germline, CDR1 MNHNY and CDR2 SVGAGI (reference sequence). The CDR3 is 14 residues long. V lost 10 bases and J lost 7, with 17 bases in between. This CDR3 reads CATQQVRGNSPLHF. Here the CDR3 DNA reads TGTGCCACCCAACAAGTCCGAGGGAATTCACCCCTCCACTTT.

The chain is built from TRBV6-6 and TRBJ1-1, with 9 positions matching TRBD1. The CDR3 sequence is 12 residues long. The V gene end was trimmed by 2 bases and the J gene end by 11 bases; junction bases not matched to a gene: 3. CDR1 MNHNY and CDR2 SVGAGI come from the germline V gene (reference sequence). CDR3 in amino acids: CASSYRTGVAFF. Written as DNA, the CDR3 is TGTGCCAGCAGTTACAGGACAGGGGTGGCTTTCTTT.

V and J are TRBV4-3 and TRBJ2-2, with D possibly being TRBD1 (5 bases). The CDR3 has 13 amino acids. CDR1 and CDR2 (germline): LGHNA, YSLEER. V was pared by 4 bases and J by 6 bases, with 9 bases between. The CDR3 loop reads CASSLGASGELFF. DNA of the CDR3: TGCGCCAGCAGCCTAGGGGCGTCCGGGGAGCTGTTTTTT.

The chain has TRBV2 and TRBJ1-3; D ambiguous. The CDR3 extends over 14 amino acids. CDR1 and CDR2 (germline): SNHLY, FYNNEI. V was shortened by 8 bases and J by 0 bases, with 11 bases between the two germline ends. The CDR3 bases are TGTGCCAGCTGCCCGGCCCTCTCTGGAAACACCATATATTTT. Translated, it gives CASCPALSGNTIYF.

V and J are TRBV12-1 and TRBJ1-5; TRBD1, as called in the table, went unchecked against the DNA. TRBV12-1 is reported as a pseudogene. This CDR3 is 16 amino acids long. The CDR3 sequence: CASSFCRPSRNQPQHF. DNA for the CDR3: TGTGCCAGCAGCTTTTGCAGGCCCTCGCGCAATCAGCCCCAGCATTTT.

The CDR3 here is CASSLAGQSGTEAFF. For the CDR3, the DNA is TGCGCCAGCAGCTTGGCCGGACAGTCAGGCACTGAAGCTTTCTTT. This chain connects TRBV5-1 to TRBJ1-1; perhaps TRBD1 as D (6 bases). This CDR3 spans 15 amino acids. Trimming left V 0 bases short and J 4 bases short, with 13 bases between. Germline CDR1 SGHRS, CDR2 YFSETQ. Variable domain in full (rest from reference TRBV5-1 and TRBJ1-1): KAGVTQTPRYLIKTRGQQVTLSCSPISGHRSVSWYQQTPGQGLQFLFEYFSETQRNKGNFPGRFSGRQFSNSRSEMNVSTLELGDSALYLCASSLAGQSGTEAFFGQGTRLTVV.

The chain joins TRBV5-8 to TRBJ1-5; 11 nucleotides match TRBD1. CDR1 and CDR2 from the germline V gene are SGHTS and YDEGEE. This CDR3 region has 15 residues. Losses at the gene ends were 4 bases for V and 7 bases for J; bases not matched to a gene: 7. This CDR3 reads CASSERTGGLQPQHF. CDR3 in DNA: TGTGCCAGCAGCGAACGGACAGGGGGCCTGCAGCCCCAGCATTTT.

The chain uses TRBV4-1 and TRBJ1-2, with a tentative D call TRBD1 (5 bases). There are 15 residues in the CDR3. Trimming pared 1 base from V and 2 bases from J, leaving 11 bases between. Looked up from germline, CDR1 is MGHRA and CDR2 is YSYEKL. The CDR3 here is CASSQGPGANYGYTF. The CDR3, as DNA: TGCGCCAGCAGCCAAGGGCCCGGGGCCAACTATGGCTACACCTTC.